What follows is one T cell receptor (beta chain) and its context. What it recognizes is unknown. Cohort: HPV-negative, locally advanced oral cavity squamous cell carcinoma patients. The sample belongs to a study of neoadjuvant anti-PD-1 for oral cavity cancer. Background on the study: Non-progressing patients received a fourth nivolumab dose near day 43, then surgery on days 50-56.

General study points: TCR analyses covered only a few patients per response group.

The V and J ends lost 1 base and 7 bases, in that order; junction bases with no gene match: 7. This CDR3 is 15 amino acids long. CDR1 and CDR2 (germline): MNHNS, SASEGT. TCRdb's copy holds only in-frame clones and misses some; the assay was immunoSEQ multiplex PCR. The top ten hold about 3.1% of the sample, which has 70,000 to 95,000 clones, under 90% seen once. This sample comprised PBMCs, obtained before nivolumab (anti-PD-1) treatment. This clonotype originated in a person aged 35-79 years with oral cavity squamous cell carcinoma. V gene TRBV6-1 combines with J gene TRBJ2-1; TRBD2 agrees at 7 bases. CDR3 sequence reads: CASSEGLREINEQFF. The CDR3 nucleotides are TGTGCCAGCAGTGAAGGCTTGCGGGAGATTAATGAGCAGTTCTTC.